This T cell receptor (beta chain) comes out of a study of blood T cell repertoires in COVID-19. As for the study in general: Whether acute or convalescent, the COVID-19 samples came from the United States, Italy and Spain. The cDNA or gDNA used as material had been derived from T cells, B-cell-depleted T cells, or PBMCs.

Trimming removed 6 bases from V and 8 bases from J; junction bases left unmatched: 10. This CDR3 has 14 residues. Germline loops: CDR1 LGHNT, CDR2 FRNRAP. Patients at the Seattle site were enrolled during active infection and followed longitudinally. Source study methods: Amplifying reference gene primers gave estimates of nucleated cell counts. The method was immunoSEQ multiplex PCR; TCRdb's version includes in-frame clones alone and lacks a portion of them. V and J calls and clone size come straight from that table; D and trimming were deduced from the DNA. The data show about 370,000 clones, 80% to 90% seen once.

The sequence was collected from a woman aged 25 to 39 with COVID-19, enrolled during active disease. The gene calls are TRBV12-5 and TRBJ2-3; 8 positions match TRBD2. The sample taken for sequencing was peripheral blood. The chain's CDR3 is CASGPDSGGGTQYF. CDR3 bases: TGTGCTAGTGGCCCGGACTCGGGGGGGGGTACGCAGTATTTT.